Listed below are T cell receptor beta chains from one sample, sequenced in a study of blood T cells in healthy people across ages. TCRdb reprocessed the 5' RACE reads via MiXCR and lists one record per CDR3 protein. This table has around 790,000 distinct CDR3 sequences, around 42% appearing once. The sequencing sample was made of blood. The source of these receptors is a man in his sixties in good health. The CDR3 runs from the conserved cysteine through the conserved F or W. The D gene is left open where the match is weak. Expanded clones get a size class; other rows say once, few or many, or leave the size out.

v_call	d_call	clone_size	j_call	cdr3_aa	cdr3_nt
TRBV15	TRBD2	NA	TRBJ2-4	CATSRDMASGKNIQYF	TGTGCCACCAGCAGAGATATGGCTAGCGGCAAAAACATTCAGTACTTC
TRBV24-1	NA	many	TRBJ2-1	CATSPSGTYNEQFF	TGTGCCACCAGTCCGTCGGGTACCTACAATGAGCAGTTCTTC
TRBV7-8	NA	NA	TRBJ2-1	CASSLETGFGNEQFF	TGTGCCAGCAGCTTAGAGACAGGTTTTGGCAATGAGCAGTTCTTC
TRBV30	NA	NA	TRBJ1-2	CAWSARTRRGNYGYTF	TGTGCCTGGAGTGCCCGGACAAGGAGGGGTAACTATGGCTACACCTTC
TRBV6-6	NA	NA	TRBJ1-2	CASSDPREGSYGYTF	TGTGCCAGCAGTGACCCCAGGGAAGGAAGCTATGGCTACACCTTC
TRBV11-2	NA	NA	TRBJ2-7	CASSQERRYEQYF	TGTGCCAGCAGCCAAGAGAGGCGCTACGAGCAGTACTTC
TRBV5-6	NA	NA	TRBJ1-5	CASSLGGSNNQPQHF	TGTGCCAGCAGCTTGGGGGGCAGCAACAATCAGCCCCAGCATTTT
TRBV6-6	NA	NA	TRBJ2-5	CASSYSNRHKNYNEQYF	TGTGCCAGCAGTTACTCGAATCGGCATAAAAACTACAATGAGCAGTACTTC
TRBV20-1	TRBD1	few	TRBJ2-7	CSIGQGTWEYF	TGCAGTATAGGACAGGGGACGTGGGAGTACTTC
TRBV29-1	NA	NA	TRBJ2-7	CSVDDRNYEQYF	TGCAGCGTCGACGACAGAAACTACGAGCAGTACTTC
TRBV15	TRBD1	NA	TRBJ2-7	CATSRSKMTGDYEQYF	TGTGCCACCAGCAGATCCAAAATGACAGGGGACTACGAGCAGTACTTC
TRBV4-3	TRBD1	NA	TRBJ1-2	CASSHNSGTGGGYTF	TGCGCCAGCAGCCATAATTCCGGGACAGGGGGTGGCTACACCTTC
TRBV12-3/TRBV12-4	TRBD2	NA	TRBJ2-3	CASSLPGTRSTDTQYF	TGTGCCAGCAGCCTACCCGGGACTAGGAGCACAGATACGCAGTATTTT
TRBV15	NA	NA	TRBJ2-3	CATRWSDTQYF	TGTGCCACCAGGTGGTCAGATACGCAGTATTTT
TRBV10-3	NA	NA	TRBJ2-3	CAISEVGSRTDTQYF	TGTGCCATCAGTGAGGTGGGGAGCCGCACAGATACGCAGTATTTT
TRBV4-1	NA	NA	TRBJ2-5	CASSPTGALLYF	TGCGCCAGCAGCCCGACCGGAGCTTTGTTGTACTTC
TRBV10-3	NA	NA	TRBJ2-3	CAISGTGRTAHTDTQYF	TGTGCCATCAGTGGCACAGGACGAACGGCCCACACAGATACGCAGTATTTT
TRBV7-2	NA	NA	TRBJ2-3	CASSNADTQYF	TGTGCCAGCTCAAACGCAGATACGCAGTATTTT
TRBV2	NA	NA	TRBJ2-1	CASSRRLENEQFF	TGTGCCAGCAGTCGTCGACTGGAAAATGAGCAGTTCTTC
TRBV3-1	TRBD2	few	TRBJ2-7	CASSLPGLGVYEQYF	TGTGCCAGCAGCTTACCGGGACTAGGGGTTTACGAGCAGTACTTC
TRBV9	NA	NA	TRBJ2-3	CASSVGKVGDTQYF	TGTGCCAGCAGCGTAGGCAAGGTGGGAGATACGCAGTATTTT
TRBV5-4	TRBD1	NA	TRBJ2-2	CASSPETGDTGELFF	TGTGCCAGCAGTCCCGAGACAGGGGACACCGGGGAGCTGTTTTTT
TRBV23-1	NA	NA	TRBJ2-3	CASSQSRQGKDTQYF	TGCGCCAGCAGTCAATCTCGGCAGGGGAAAGATACGCAGTATTTT
TRBV6-2/TRBV6-3	NA	NA	TRBJ2-1	CASTTPWTIYNEQFF	TGTGCCAGCACCACACCCTGGACGATTTACAATGAGCAGTTCTTC
TRBV28	NA	few	TRBJ2-7	CASSLQGRSYEQYF	TGTGCCAGCAGTTTACAGGGGCGATCCTACGAGCAGTACTTC
TRBV4-3	TRBD1	few	TRBJ1-5	CASSQGQGALYNQPQHF	TGCGCCAGCAGCCAAGGACAGGGGGCCCTATATAATCAGCCCCAGCATTTT
TRBV6-5	TRBD2	NA	TRBJ2-1	CASSSGLAGKEQFF	TGTGCCAGCAGTTCGGGACTAGCGGGGAAAGAGCAGTTCTTC
TRBV4-3	NA	NA	TRBJ2-3	CASSQGQGTQYF	TGCGCCAGCAGCCAAGGGCAAGGTACGCAGTATTTT
TRBV27	TRBD1	NA	TRBJ2-1	CASSLTPGQGYEQFF	TGTGCCAGCAGTTTAACCCCTGGACAGGGCTATGAGCAGTTCTTC
TRBV2	NA	few	TRBJ1-5	CATAGSSPLEPQHF	TGTGCCACCGCGGGTAGCTCCCCTCTGGAGCCCCAGCATTTT
TRBV3-1	NA	few	TRBJ1-1	CASSQDPWGTEAFF	TGTGCCAGCAGCCAAGACCCGTGGGGCACTGAAGCTTTCTTT
TRBV7-2	NA	NA	TRBJ2-5	CANTVGSLLETQYF	TGTGCCAACACCGTGGGCAGTTTACTCGAGACCCAGTACTTC
TRBV4-2	TRBD2	NA	TRBJ2-7	CASSQGRAGGDEQYF	TGTGCCAGCAGCCAAGGCCGAGCGGGGGGAGACGAGCAGTACTTC
TRBV15	NA	NA	TRBJ1-4	CATGKAANEKLFF	TGTGCCACCGGCAAAGCGGCTAATGAAAAACTGTTTTTT
TRBV9	NA	NA	TRBJ2-5	CASSGGPKETQYF	TGTGCCAGCAGCGGAGGACCGAAAGAGACCCAGTACTTC
TRBV9	TRBD2	NA	TRBJ2-7	CASSDLAGSEEQYF	TGTGCCAGCAGCGACCTAGCGGGATCGGAGGAGCAGTACTTC
TRBV5-1	NA	few	TRBJ2-5	CASSGMAGLQETQYF	TGCGCCAGCAGCGGGATGGCAGGACTGCAAGAGACCCAGTACTTC
TRBV5-4	TRBD2	NA	TRBJ2-1	CASSLGGGGAAYNEQFF	TGTGCCAGCAGCTTGGGAGGCGGGGGGGCAGCCTACAATGAGCAGTTCTTC
TRBV3-1	NA	NA	TRBJ1-1	CAGSPLEEAAEAFF	TGTGCCGGCAGCCCCCTAGAGGAGGCCGCTGAAGCTTTCTTT
TRBV7-2	NA	few	TRBJ2-5	CASSLLGRRQETQYF	TGTGCCAGCAGCTTATTAGGCCGACGCCAAGAGACCCAGTACTTC
TRBV29-1	TRBD1	NA	TRBJ1-2	CSADGTGVDYGYTF	TGCAGCGCAGACGGGACAGGGGTGGACTATGGCTACACCTTC
TRBV28	TRBD1	once	TRBJ1-1	CASRQSRGTEAFF	TGTGCCAGCAGGCAATCCAGGGGGACTGAAGCTTTCTTT
TRBV11-2	TRBD1	NA	TRBJ1-2	CASSSGQGSGYTF	TGTGCCAGCAGCTCGGGACAGGGTAGTGGCTACACCTTC
TRBV5-1	TRBD2	NA	TRBJ2-1	CASSLSRPLAVYSYNEQFF	TGCGCCAGCAGCTTGTCAAGGCCGCTAGCGGTCTACTCCTACAATGAGCAGTTCTTC
TRBV11-2	NA	NA	TRBJ1-5	CASSLGGVGFGNQPQHF	TGTGCCAGCAGCTTAGGTGGGGTGGGTTTCGGCAATCAGCCCCAGCATTTT
TRBV27	NA	few	TRBJ1-4	CASSHFATNEKLFF	TGTGCCAGCAGTCACTTTGCAACTAATGAAAAACTGTTTTTT
TRBV25-1	NA	NA	TRBJ2-1	CASRRAGQIYNEQFF	TGTGCCAGCCGTAGAGCGGGACAAATCTACAATGAGCAGTTCTTC
TRBV20-1	TRBD2	many	TRBJ2-5	CSATAGRRETQYF	TGCAGTGCTACAGCGGGACGGAGGGAGACCCAGTACTTC
TRBV4-3	TRBD2	NA	TRBJ2-3	CASSQEGDVDSVSGGDTQYF	TGCGCCAGCAGCCAAGAAGGGGACGTTGATTCTGTTAGCGGGGGGGATACGCAGTATTTT
TRBV30	NA	NA	TRBJ2-1	CAWSGSYNEQFF	TGTGCCTGGAGCGGCTCCTACAATGAGCAGTTCTTC